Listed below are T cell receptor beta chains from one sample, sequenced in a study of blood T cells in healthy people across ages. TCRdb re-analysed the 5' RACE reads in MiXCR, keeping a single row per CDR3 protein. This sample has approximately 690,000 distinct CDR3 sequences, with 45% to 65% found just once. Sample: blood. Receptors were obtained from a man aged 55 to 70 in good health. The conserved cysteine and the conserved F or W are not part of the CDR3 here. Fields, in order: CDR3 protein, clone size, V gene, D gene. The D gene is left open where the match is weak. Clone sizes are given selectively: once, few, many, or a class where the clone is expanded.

CDR3aa: ASSLGEPGQGANQPQH
abundance: -
v_gene: TRBV5-1
d_gene: TRBD1

CDR3aa: ASSRVPGEQY
abundance: -
v_gene: TRBV14
d_gene: -

CDR3aa: ASSFRSGRGNTEAF
abundance: -
v_gene: TRBV12-3/TRBV12-4
d_gene: -

CDR3aa: SARGIGGRYNEQF
abundance: once
v_gene: TRBV20-1
d_gene: TRBD2

CDR3aa: ASSNRDRGLYEQY
abundance: -
v_gene: TRBV3-1
d_gene: TRBD1

CDR3aa: ASSQVLNEQF
abundance: -
v_gene: TRBV14
d_gene: -

CDR3aa: ASSYNPSDQETQY
abundance: -
v_gene: TRBV6-6
d_gene: -

CDR3aa: ASSYVGESDTQY
abundance: -
v_gene: TRBV6-2/TRBV6-3
d_gene: -

CDR3aa: ASSWDQTGLADTQY
abundance: once
v_gene: TRBV12-3/TRBV12-4
d_gene: TRBD1

CDR3aa: ASKKRETQY
abundance: few
v_gene: TRBV21-1
d_gene: -

CDR3aa: ASSYLDREGEKLF
abundance: -
v_gene: TRBV6-6
d_gene: TRBD1

CDR3aa: ASSYSGGGYEQY
abundance: few
v_gene: TRBV6-5
d_gene: -

CDR3aa: ASSSAGPYNEQF
abundance: few
v_gene: TRBV5-4
d_gene: TRBD2

CDR3aa: SVEDPGGAGADTQY
abundance: -
v_gene: TRBV29-1
d_gene: TRBD2

CDR3aa: ASSPRTGGEYEQY
abundance: -
v_gene: TRBV7-2
d_gene: TRBD1

CDR3aa: ASSFRTGEGTDTQY
abundance: -
v_gene: TRBV5-5
d_gene: TRBD1

CDR3aa: ASSGTPNQPQH
abundance: few
v_gene: TRBV6-6
d_gene: -

CDR3aa: ASRPGLADDEQF
abundance: -
v_gene: TRBV2
d_gene: TRBD2

CDR3aa: ASSSGSGYEQY
abundance: -
v_gene: TRBV12-3/TRBV12-4
d_gene: -

CDR3aa: ASSTRQGTNYGYT
abundance: few
v_gene: TRBV2
d_gene: TRBD1

CDR3aa: ASSLHLNQPQH
abundance: few
v_gene: TRBV5-6
d_gene: -

CDR3aa: AINARENTEAF
abundance: -
v_gene: TRBV10-3
d_gene: -

CDR3aa: ASGPRGVDTQY
abundance: -
v_gene: TRBV2
d_gene: TRBD2

CDR3aa: ASSRRDSQEETQY
abundance: -
v_gene: TRBV4-2
d_gene: -

CDR3aa: ASRNPGTQYDEQF
abundance: -
v_gene: TRBV6-5
d_gene: -

CDR3aa: ASSLAGTGRFSGANVLT
abundance: -
v_gene: TRBV5-6
d_gene: -

CDR3aa: ASSPSGSLGTQY
abundance: few
v_gene: TRBV18
d_gene: -

CDR3aa: ASSFLMGHQETQY
abundance: -
v_gene: TRBV5-1
d_gene: -

CDR3aa: ASSPAGTGETQY
abundance: few
v_gene: TRBV12-3/TRBV12-4
d_gene: -